This TCR beta chain was observed in a study of blood T cell repertoires in COVID-19. Whole-study context: The samples span acute and convalescent COVID-19 from the United States, Italy and Spain. PBMCs, B-cell-depleted T cells, or T cells provided the cDNA or gDNA that made up the material.

The germline V gene has CDR1 KGHSH and CDR2 LQKENI. The CDR3 runs to 15 residues. Trimming pared 4 bases from V and 5 bases from J, leaving 16 bases between. As handled by the study authors: Nucleated cell number was recorded as an estimate derived from reference gene primer amplification. Assay used: immunoSEQ multiplex PCR; TCRdb lists only in-frame clones, some missing. That table furnishes V, J and clone size, whereas the DNA furnished D and trimming. The sample shows roughly 120,000 clones, about 90% of them seen only once. This receptor was obtained from a human donor in a cohort sampled during active COVID-19. This chain links TRBV18 with TRBJ2-3, with D possibly matching TRBD1 (6 bases). Input material: peripheral blood. The CDR3 DNA reads TGTGCCAGCTCACGATACAGGGTGGATGGAGATACGCAGTATTTT. Protein sequence: CASSRYRVDGDTQYF.